These 2 T cell receptor beta chains came from one sample sequenced in a study of T-cell reconstitution after alpha-beta-depleted transplantation in children. During its preparation, the TCRbeta library received unique molecular identifiers. One entry per CDR3 protein results from TCRdb running MiXCR on the PCR reads. This sample has some 240,000 distinct CDR3 sequences, with approximately 12% found just once. Sequenced here: PBMCs from the stem cell graft donor, sampled from the stem cell graft. These receptors all stem from a human donor who donated a stem cell graft to a child with acute lymphoblastic leukemia.

This clonotype was observed many times. This chain's CDR3 is CASSTRQGDSPLHF. The CDR3 DNA is TGTGCCAGCAGTACCCGACAGGGAGATTCACCCCTCCACTTT. V usage is TRBV2 and J usage is TRBJ1-6, with TRBD1 identical over 7 bases. The CDR3 sequence is 14 residues long. The germline V gene encodes CDR1 SNHLY and CDR2 FYNNEI. The J segment lost 8 bases and the V segment lost 5 bases, leaving 6 bases of the junction unmatched.

The table lists this clonotype with many counts. V gene TRBV6-2 or TRBV6-3 combines with J gene TRBJ1-1, with a possible D match to TRBD1 (5 bases). The germline V and J ends were trimmed by 2 bases and 4 bases, with 8 bases remaining between them. The CDR3 spans 13 residues. The V gene's germline CDR1 is MNHEY and CDR2 SVGEGT. This chain's CDR3 is CASSYGTSTEAFF. DNA of the CDR3: TGTGCCAGCAGTTACGGGACGAGCACTGAAGCTTTCTTT.